This T cell receptor beta chain was found in a study of T-cell reconstitution after alpha-beta-depleted transplantation in children. Germline V gene data show CDR1 as KGHSH and CDR2 as LQKENI. The CDR3 length is 15 residues. V shed 5 bases and J 3 bases; nucleotides not matched to a gene: 5. The library targeted TCRbeta and was prepared with unique molecular identifiers. TCRdb re-analysed the PCR reads in MiXCR, keeping a single row per CDR3 protein. Of hundreds of thousands of distinct CDR3 sequences in the sample, 13% were seen once. V gene TRBV18 combines with J gene TRBJ1-1; 11 positions agree with TRBD1. This specimen consisted of PBMCs, obtained from the stem cell graft. This receptor was obtained from a human donor who donated a stem cell graft to a child with Fanconi anemia. This CDR3 is CASSTGQGVDTEAFF. The CDR3, as DNA: TGTGCCAGCTCAACGGGACAGGGGGTCGACACTGAAGCTTTCTTT.